Below, 25 T cell receptor beta chains from the same sample are listed, as sequenced in a study of CD8 T cells in Susac syndrome. Random hexamers were used to reverse transcribe an amount of roughly 0.45 to 1 ug RNA. MiXCR was run by TCRdb on the immunoSEQ multiplex PCR reads, yielding one entry per CDR3 protein. The table has around 130,000 distinct CDR3 sequences, over 90% seen once; the top ten hold around 0.12%. Sequences were obtained from CD4+ T cells from PBMCs. The receptors were gathered from a human donor in good health.

The chain combines TRBV20-1 with TRBJ2-7, with unresolved D. V was clipped by 5 bases and J by 3 bases, with 20 bases between them. CDR1 DFQATT and CDR2 SNEGSKA come from the germline V gene (reference sequence). This CDR3 is built from 15 residues. The CDR3 DNA sequence: TGCAGTGCTCGTAGACATGGGCTACGAGGCTACGAGCAGTACTTC. As protein: CSARRHGLRGYEQYF.

The chain couples TRBV27 to TRBJ2-7; D is ambiguous. Deletions cut 3 bases from V and 0 bases from J, with 15 bases between. Germline CDR1 MNHEY, CDR2 SMNVEV (reference sequence). This CDR3 has 16 residues. CDR3 in amino acids: CASSLSRLVASYEQYF. In DNA form, the CDR3 reads TGTGCCAGCAGTTTGTCTCGTTTGGTGGCCTCCTACGAGCAGTACTTC.

The rearrangement links TRBV29-1 to TRBJ1-1; D might be TRBD1 (6 bases). Germline CDR1 reads SQVTM; CDR2 reads ANQGSEA. V was pared by 4 bases and J by 4 bases, with 13 bases between. The CDR3 runs 13 residues. Written as DNA, the CDR3 is TGCAGCGTTGTACAGGGCCGCAGCACTGAAGCTTTCTTT. It is translated as CSVVQGRSTEAFF.

This chain connects TRBV20-1 to TRBJ2-7; 13 positions match TRBD2. The CDR3 loop spans 14 amino acids. Germline assignment: CDR1 DFQATT and CDR2 SNEGSKA (reference sequence). Trimming took 3 bases from V and 4 from J; bases not matched to a gene: 3. The CDR3 DNA sequence: TGCAGTGCTAGCAAGACTAGCGGGAGGTACGAGCAGTACTTC. Translated, it gives CSASKTSGRYEQYF.

The chain joins TRBV5-1 to TRBJ1-1; no clear D. From germline, CDR1 is SGHRS and CDR2 YFSETQ. V was clipped by 4 bases and J by 1 base, with 11 bases between them. The CDR3 length is 14 residues. The CDR3 DNA reads as TGCGCCAGCAGCGAATGGGGAGCGAACACTGAAGCTTTCTTT. This translates into CASSEWGANTEAFF.

The J gene is TRBJ2-7, the V gene TRBV5-1, with D perhaps matching TRBD1 or TRBD2 (5 bases each). The CDR3 has 14 amino acids. Trimming stripped 0 bases from V and 7 bases from J, with 14 bases between. Looked up from germline, CDR1 is SGHRS and CDR2 is YFSETQ. The CDR3 sequence is CASSLVAGPGEQYF. CDR3 sequence (DNA): TGCGCCAGCAGCTTGGTCGCAGGGCCGGGAGAGCAGTACTTC.

V usage is TRBV7-8 and J usage is TRBJ2-3; 11 bases are a match to TRBD2. Trimming removed 1 base from V and 4 bases from J; junction bases left unmatched: 13. Germline V gene lookup returns CDR1 SGHVS and CDR2 FQNEAQ. The length of the CDR3 is 19 residues. Written as DNA, the CDR3 is TGTGCCAGCAGCTTAGTCCGGGAAACTAGCGGGAGTGGGGCAGATACGCAGTATTTT. Translated, it gives CASSLVRETSGSGADTQYF.

The V gene is TRBV5-1, the J gene TRBJ2-7; the match to TRBD2 covers 14 bases. Germline V gives CDR1 SGHRS, CDR2 YFSETQ. The junction had 8 bases not matched to a gene; V was cut back by 5 bases and J by 7 bases. The CDR3 totals 15 residues. The CDR3 spells CASSRLAGGPFEQYF. CDR3 coding DNA: TGCGCCAGCAGTCGACTAGCGGGAGGGCCGTTTGAGCAGTACTTC.

The chain employs TRBV11-2 and TRBJ2-5; D gene unclear. In germline, CDR1 is SGHAT, CDR2 FQNNGV. The CDR3 covers 11 residues. The V end was cut by 6 bases, the J end by 13 bases, with 15 bases between. CDR3 loop: CASSRGPRWYF. Written as DNA, the CDR3 is TGTGCCAGCAGTAGAGGTCCGCGATGGTACTTC.

The V gene is TRBV29-1, the J gene TRBJ2-7, with TRBD1 identical over 11 bases. Unmatched junction bases numbered 5, after V lost 7 bases and J lost 6 bases. The CDR3 is made up of 12 amino acids. CDR1 and CDR2 (germline): SQVTM, ANQGSEA. The CDR3 here is CSAGQGEAEQYF. CDR3 nucleotides: TGCAGCGCGGGACAGGGGGAGGCCGAGCAGTACTTC.

V and J are TRBV12-3 or TRBV12-4 and TRBJ2-7, with D tentatively TRBD2 (6 bases). The CDR3 is 13 amino acids. V shed 4 bases and J shed 6 bases, with 13 bases lying between them. The CDR3 DNA follows: TGTGCCAGCAGTTCCCAGAACGGGGGCGAGCAGTACTTC. Its protein product is CASSSQNGGEQYF.

This sequence joins TRBV7-6 and TRBJ2-7; maybe TRBD2 (6 bases). V dropped 1 base and J dropped 2 bases, with 12 bases sitting between them. The germline V gene has CDR1 SGHVS and CDR2 FNYEAQ. The CDR3 has 15 amino acids. The CDR3 sequence: CASSLVADGAYEQYF. The CDR3 bases are TGTGCCAGCAGCTTAGTAGCGGACGGAGCCTACGAGCAGTACTTC.

CDR3 nucleotides: TGTGCCAGCAGCTTAGCGGGAGGGGGCTACGAGCAGTACTTC. It translates to CASSLAGGGYEQYF. The rearrangement uses TRBV7-6 and TRBJ2-7, with D possibly matching TRBD2 (7 bases). The CDR3 is 14 amino acids. V lost 0 bases, J lost 3 bases, and 9 bases lay in between. Per germline, CDR1 SGHVS and CDR2 FNYEAQ.

The chain employs TRBV28 and TRBJ2-1; a possible D gene is TRBD1 (7 bases). Trimming took off 6 bases at V and 7 bases at J, with 19 bases between the two ends. The CDR3 runs 15 residues. Germline V CDR1 and CDR2: MDHEN, SYDVKM. CDR3 bases: TGTGCCAGCAGCCGGCCTCCAGGGGGGCTTAATGAGCAGTTCTTC. Its translation is CASSRPPGGLNEQFF.

The V and J genes are TRBV5-5 and TRBJ1-1; possibly TRBD1 for D (5 bases). This CDR3 region has 14 residues. Germline loops: CDR1 SGHKS, CDR2 YYEKEE (reference sequence). V shed 1 base and J shed 5 bases, with 12 bases lying between them. As DNA, the CDR3 is TGTGCCAGCAGCTTGCCAGGGCGAGGGACTGAAGCTTTCTTT. Protein: CASSLPGRGTEAFF.

Only one count was recorded for this clonotype. The chain carries TRBV20-1 and TRBJ2-5, with 15 bases that match TRBD2. Germline V gene sequence: CDR1 DFQATT, CDR2 SNEGSKA (reference sequence). The CDR3 is made up of 15 amino acids. V trimming: 6 bases; J trimming: 4 bases; junction bases outside the gene matches: 6. CDR3 residues: CSAPGTSGRRETQYF. CDR3 nucleotides: TGCAGTGCCCCAGGGACTAGCGGGAGGAGAGAGACCCAGTACTTC.

In nucleotides, the CDR3 is TGTGCCAGCTCACCATTACGGGAGATCACAGATACGCAGTATTTT. This codes for CASSPLREITDTQYF. V and J are TRBV18 and TRBJ2-3; tentatively, D is TRBD2 (6 bases). Germline values: CDR1 KGHSH, CDR2 LQKENI. The CDR3 runs 15 residues. V lost 2 bases and J lost 2, with 11 bases in between.

The chain uses TRBV5-1 and TRBJ2-7, with D tentatively TRBD2 (6 bases). The CDR3 loop spans 15 amino acids. Germline CDR1 SGHRS, CDR2 YFSETQ. Trimming left V 4 bases short and J 3 bases short, with 17 bases between. CDR3 bases: TGCGCCAGCAGCCCGGGCGGGACTCCACGCTACGAGCAGTACTTC. Translating it yields CASSPGGTPRYEQYF.

The chain uses TRBV7-9 and TRBJ2-5; 7 nucleotides match TRBD1. V lost 5 bases to trimming and J lost 1 base; unmatched junction nucleotides: 7. The CDR3 runs 15 residues. Germline V CDR1 and CDR2: SEHNR, FQNEAQ (reference sequence). The CDR3 DNA follows: TGTGCCAGCAGCAAGGACAGGAGTTTCCAAGAGACCCAGTACTTC. Translating gives CASSKDRSFQETQYF.

CDR3 nucleotides: TGTGCCAGTGGATCCGGGACATTTATGAACACTGAAGCTTTCTTT. This codes for CASGSGTFMNTEAFF. The rearrangement joins TRBV3-1 to TRBJ1-1; D perhaps matches TRBD1 (6 bases). The V gene lost 9 bases and the J gene lost 0 bases, with 17 bases spanning the gap. This CDR3 has 15 amino acids. The germline V gene has CDR1 LGHDT and CDR2 YNNKEL (reference sequence).

The chain combines TRBV12-3 or TRBV12-4 with TRBJ1-2; 10 bases are shared with TRBD1. V lost 4 bases to trimming and J lost 8 bases; unmatched junction nucleotides: 4. CDR3 length: 13 residues. CDR3 sequence: CASSSGQGNGYTF. The CDR3 DNA sequence: TGTGCCAGCAGTTCGGGACAGGGGAACGGCTACACCTTC.

This chain uses TRBV3-1 with TRBJ1-5; D gene unclear. In germline, CDR1 is LGHDT, CDR2 YNNKEL (reference sequence). This CDR3 is built from 16 residues. V was trimmed by 0 bases and J by 4 bases, leaving 13 bases between them. CDR3 amino acids: CASSQDLGVMNQPQHF. CDR3 DNA sequence: TGTGCCAGCAGCCAAGATCTCGGGGTAATGAATCAGCCCCAGCATTTT.

This CDR3 reads CASTRTDLGGYTF. In nucleotides, the CDR3 is TGTGCCAGCACCCGGACAGACCTCGGTGGCTACACCTTC. The rearrangement links TRBV6-1 to TRBJ1-2; D is perhaps TRBD1 (6 bases). V lost 7 bases, J lost 7 bases, and 16 bases lay in between. Germline assignment: CDR1 MNHNS and CDR2 SASEGT. The CDR3 loop spans 13 amino acids.

J is TRBJ2-6 and V is TRBV30; D is perhaps TRBD2 (5 bases). The V gene's germline CDR1 is GTSNPN and CDR2 SVGIG (reference sequence). Deletions cut 5 bases from V and 4 bases from J, with 12 bases between. The length of the CDR3 is 14 residues. In nucleotides, the CDR3 is TGTGCCTGGGACCGGACGGGGGGGGCCAACGTCCTGACTTTC. Protein sequence: CAWDRTGGANVLTF.

V gene TRBV29-1 combines with J gene TRBJ2-3; TRBD2 matches 9 bases. This CDR3 region has 13 residues. CDR1 is SQVTM and CDR2 is ANQGSEA in the germline V gene. After removal of 7 bases from V and 6 bases from J, the junction contained 8 bases not matched to a gene. The DNA for the CDR3 is TGCAGCGGGATAGCGGGAGCGTCGGATACGCAGTATTTT. It yields the protein CSGIAGASDTQYF.